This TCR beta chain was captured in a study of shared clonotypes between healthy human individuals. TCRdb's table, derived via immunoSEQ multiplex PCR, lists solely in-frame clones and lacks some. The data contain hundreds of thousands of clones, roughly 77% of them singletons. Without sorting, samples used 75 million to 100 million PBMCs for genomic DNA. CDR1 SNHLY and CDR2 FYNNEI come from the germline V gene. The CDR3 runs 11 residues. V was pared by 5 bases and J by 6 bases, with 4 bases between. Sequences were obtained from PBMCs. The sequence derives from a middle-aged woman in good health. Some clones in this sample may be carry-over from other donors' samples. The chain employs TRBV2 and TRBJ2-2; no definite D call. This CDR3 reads CASSSPGELFF. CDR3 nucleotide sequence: TGTGCCAGCAGTAGCCCCGGGGAGCTGTTTTTT.